Listed here is a single TCR beta chain. TCRdb's table, derived via immunoSEQ multiplex PCR, lists solely in-frame clones and lacks some. Of about 100,000 clones detected, about nine tenths appear once; the ten largest clones hold over 0.8%. The entry originates in a study of PD-L1 blockade in urothelial cancer. Study overall: Intravenous atezolizumab, 1,200 mg every 3 weeks, was begun by patients around 2014. About 90% of the roughly 30 patients were men who had bladder-origin urothelial cancer. Blood underwent analysis 3 weeks (second dose) and 6 weeks after treatment began. Blood gave a median around 150,000 T cells.

The sequence was obtained from a woman older than 75 with urothelial cancer. Sample: PBMCs, taken around atezolizumab (anti-PD-L1) treatment.

As DNA, the CDR3 is TGTGCCAGCAGCGGCTCTAGCGGGAGTATTGAGCAGTTCTTC. It encodes CASSGSSGSIEQFF. This sequence joins TRBV5-4 and TRBJ2-1, with 10 bases lining up with TRBD2. The CDR3 loop spans 14 amino acids. V lost 4 bases, J lost 9 bases, and 7 bases stayed unmatched. CDR1 and CDR2 (germline): SGHNT, YYREEE (reference sequence).